The 15 T cell receptor beta chains presented below share a single source sample, sequenced in a study of CD4 T cells in relation to SARS-CoV-2 and coronaviruses. These receptors have no identified antigens. CD4+ T cells from unexposed donors were obtained before the COVID-19 pandemic (2011-2018). Isolation of CD4+ T cells took place after less than 11 days in culture. The repertoire was sequenced with immunoSEQ multiplex PCR; TCRdb's copy has only in-frame clones and lacks some. The sample has 32,000 or so clones; about 80% are singletons. The sample consisted of CD4+ T cells from PBMCs, cultured in vitro. Every receptor here comes from a human donor in good health.

CDR3 DNA: TGTGCCAGCAACCGCCGGGGGGGGACTAGCGGGAGGATAAGGGAGACCCAGTACTTC. Translated: CASNRRGGTSGRIRETQYF. The rearrangement uses TRBV2 and TRBJ2-5; 15 bases agree with TRBD2. The J segment lost 5 bases and the V segment lost 7 bases, leaving 17 bases of the junction unmatched. Germline loops: CDR1 SNHLY, CDR2 FYNNEI. The CDR3 extends over 19 amino acids.

The rearrangement uses TRBV6-5 and TRBJ1-2, with a possible D match to TRBD1 (6 bases). Germline CDR1 MNHEY, CDR2 SVGAGI. V was clipped by 5 bases and J by 4 bases, with 11 bases between them. CDR3 length: 13 residues. CDR3 in DNA: TGTGCCAGCAGTCGACAGGTCTCCTATGGCTACACCTTC. Protein: CASSRQVSYGYTF.

This clone has only one observation. The rearrangement joins TRBV24-1 to TRBJ2-3; possibly TRBD2 for D (6 bases). Per the germline V gene, CDR1 is KGHDR and CDR2 is SFDVKD. V was shortened by 3 bases and J by 0 bases, with 15 bases between the two germline ends. This CDR3 is built from 17 residues. The CDR3 region has the DNA TGTGCCACCAGTGATCAGATATTAGCGGATAGCACAGATACGCAGTATTTT. It specifies CATSDQILADSTDTQYF.

This chain joins TRBV2 and TRBJ2-5; 10 bases are a match to TRBD2. Per germline, CDR1 SNHLY and CDR2 FYNNEI. This CDR3 has 17 residues. After removal of 1 base from V and 5 bases from J, the junction contained 10 bases not matched to a gene. CDR3 sequence (DNA): TGTGCCAGCAGTGAAGGGCCGAGCGGGAGGGCCGGGGAGACCCAGTACTTC. Translating it yields CASSEGPSGRAGETQYF.

This clone was seen a handful of times. The rearrangement links TRBV29-1 to TRBJ1-3; the match to TRBD1 covers 10 bases. V lost 3 bases, J lost 4 bases, and 6 bases stayed unmatched. The CDR3 totals 15 residues. Germline CDR1 reads SQVTM; CDR2 reads ANQGSEA. The CDR3 spells CSVELGQGYGNTIYF. The DNA for the CDR3 is TGCAGCGTTGAGTTGGGACAGGGGTACGGAAACACCATATATTTT.

This chain links TRBV7-3 with TRBJ2-5, with 10 bases identical to TRBD2. Trimming took 3 bases from V and 3 from J; bases not matched to a gene: 4. In germline, CDR1 is SGHTA, CDR2 FQGTGA. The CDR3 contains 15 residues. The CDR3 sequence is CASSFTGTSEETQYF. The CDR3 bases are TGTGCCAGCAGCTTCACCGGGACTAGCGAAGAGACCCAGTACTTC.

The chain couples TRBV10-3 to TRBJ2-4; D possibly corresponds to TRBD1 (6 bases). Germline values: CDR1 ENHRY, CDR2 SYGVKD. V lost 6 bases and J 0 bases, leaving 18 bases between the germline ends. The CDR3 has 17 residues. DNA for the CDR3: TGTGCCATCAGCCCGGGACACCCCATACTAGCCAAAAACATTCAGTACTTC. Translated: CAISPGHPILAKNIQYF.

This clone was observed once. This chain connects TRBV28 to TRBJ2-2; 11 nucleotides match TRBD2. V trimming: 8 bases; J trimming: 5 bases; junction bases outside the gene matches: 4. The length of the CDR3 is 14 residues. The V gene's germline CDR1 is MDHEN and CDR2 SYDVKM. CDR3 sequence reads: CASQLAGVTGELFF. The CDR3 bases are TGTGCCAGCCAACTAGCGGGAGTTACCGGGGAGCTGTTTTTT.

V and J are TRBV7-2 and TRBJ1-5, with a weak D call TRBD1 (5 bases). Germline V lookup: CDR1 SGHTA, CDR2 FQGNSA. V dropped 5 bases and J dropped 2 bases, with 16 bases sitting between them. The CDR3 totals 16 residues. CDR3 in DNA: TGTGCCAGCAGCCTAGGGACCCCAGGAGGCAATCAGCCCCAGCATTTT. This codes for CASSLGTPGGNQPQHF.

CDR3 residues: CASRDDGNGNTIYF. The CDR3 region has the DNA TGCGCCAGCAGAGACGATGGAAACGGAAACACCATATATTTT. The chain uses TRBV5-1 and TRBJ1-3; D ambiguous. The CDR3 has 14 amino acids. In germline, CDR1 is SGHRS, CDR2 YFSETQ. Trimming pared 5 bases from V and 4 bases from J, leaving 13 bases between.

The chain couples TRBV3-1 (or the pseudogene TRBV3-2) to TRBJ2-5; no clear D gene. Germline CDR1 and CDR2: LGHDT and YNNKEL (reference sequence). CDR3 length: 15 amino acids. Trimming cost V 1 base and J 5 bases, with 14 bases left between them. CDR3: CASSQGRSGWETQYF. The CDR3 DNA reads as TGTGCCAGCAGCCAAGGTCGATCAGGTTGGGAGACCCAGTACTTC.

The CDR3, as DNA: TGTGCCAGCAGCTTGGCCGGTCCAGGGTTGGAAAAACTGTTTTTT. Protein sequence: CASSLAGPGLEKLFF. The V and J genes are TRBV5-5 and TRBJ1-4; perhaps TRBD1 as D (5 bases). The CDR3 is 15 residues long. The germline V and J ends were trimmed by 0 bases and 8 bases, with 14 bases remaining between them. Germline V CDR1 and CDR2: SGHKS, YYEKEE (reference sequence). The variable domain in full, with the rest retrieved from reference TRBV5-5 and TRBJ1-4, is DAGVTQSPTHLIKTRGQQVTLRCSPISGHKSVSWYQQVLGQGPQFIFQYYEKEERGRGNFPDRFSARQFPNYSSELNVNALLLGDSALYLCASSLAGPGLEKLFFGSGTQLSVL.

This clone came up once. The chain couples TRBV11-3 to TRBJ2-3, with 8 positions matching TRBD2. The ends lost 5 bases at V and 1 base at J; junction bases unmatched: 11. This CDR3 comprises 17 residues. Germline CDR1 is SGHNT and CDR2 is YENEEA. The chain's CDR3 is CASSLGAGGDGTDTQYF. CDR3 coding DNA: TGTGCCAGCAGCCTGGGGGCGGGGGGCGATGGCACAGATACGCAGTATTTT. Filled out from reference TRBV11-3 and TRBJ2-3, the complete variable domain reads EAGVVQSPRYKIIEKKQPVAFWCNPISGHNTLYWYLQNLGQGPELLIRYENEEAVDDSQLPKDRFSAERLKGVDSTLKIQPAELGDSAVYLCASSLGAGGDGTDTQYFGPGTRLTVL.

V is TRBV2 and J is TRBJ1-4; 7 bases match TRBD1. The CDR3 loop spans 15 amino acids. CDR1 SNHLY and CDR2 FYNNEI come from the germline V gene. V dropped 4 bases and J dropped 3; count of bases not matched to a gene: 5. As DNA, the CDR3 is TGTGCCAGCAGTGTTCGCCAGGGGGCTAATGAAAAACTGTTTTTT. Protein product: CASSVRQGANEKLFF.

The V gene is TRBV7-9, the J gene TRBJ2-3, with 8 nucleotides matching TRBD1. V shed 3 bases, J shed 4 bases, and the junction held 9 bases outside the gene matches. The CDR3 totals 16 residues. Germline V gene data show CDR1 as SEHNR and CDR2 as FQNEAQ (reference sequence). The CDR3 DNA reads as TGTGCCAGCAGCTTGAGGCGGGGACAGGCCCCAGATACGCAGTATTTT. It encodes CASSLRRGQAPDTQYF.